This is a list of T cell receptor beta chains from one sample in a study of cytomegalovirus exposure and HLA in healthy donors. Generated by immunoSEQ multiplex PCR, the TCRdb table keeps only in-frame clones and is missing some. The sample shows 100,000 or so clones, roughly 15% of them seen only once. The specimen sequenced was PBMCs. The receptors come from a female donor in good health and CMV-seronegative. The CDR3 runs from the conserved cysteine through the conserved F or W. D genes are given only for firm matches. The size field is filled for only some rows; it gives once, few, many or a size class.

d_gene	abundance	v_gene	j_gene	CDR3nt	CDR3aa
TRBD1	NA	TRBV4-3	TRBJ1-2	TGCGCCAGCAGCCAAGAGACGAGGGGGCGGGGTGGCTACACCTTC	CASSQETRGRGGYTF
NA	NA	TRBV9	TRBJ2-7	TGTGCCAGCAGCGTAGCTCCCACGGGAGTTCATTACGAGCAGTACTTC	CASSVAPTGVHYEQYF
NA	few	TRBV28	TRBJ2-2	TGTGCCAGCAGTTCCTCGTTCGGGGCGAACACCGGGGAGCTGTTTTTT	CASSSSFGANTGELFF
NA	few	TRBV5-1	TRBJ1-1	TGCGCCAGCAGCTTGTCCGGGCAGGGGAACACTGAAGCTTTCTTT	CASSLSGQGNTEAFF
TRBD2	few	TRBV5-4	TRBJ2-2	TGTGCCAGCAGCCTCCGAAGCGGGGCGAACACCGGGGAGCTGTTTTTT	CASSLRSGANTGELFF
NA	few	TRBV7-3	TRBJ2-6	TGTGCCAGCAGCTTCCCCCTCTCTGGGGCCAACGTCCTGACTTTC	CASSFPLSGANVLTF
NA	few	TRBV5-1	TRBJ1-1	TGCGCCAGCAGCTTCACCAGGAACACTGAAGCTTTCTTT	CASSFTRNTEAFF
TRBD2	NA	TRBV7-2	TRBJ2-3	TGTGCCAGCAGCTTAGCTCCTAGCGGGCTCACAGATACGCAGTATTTT	CASSLAPSGLTDTQYF
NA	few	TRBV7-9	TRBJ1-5	TGTGCCAGCAGCCGGGGGTCCCGATTCGACAGCAGAGCGGAGCCCCAGCATTTT	CASSRGSRFDSRAEPQHF
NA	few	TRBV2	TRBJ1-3	TGTGCCAGCTACAATCGGGGGGCCATCTCTGGAAACACCATATATTTT	CASYNRGAISGNTIYF
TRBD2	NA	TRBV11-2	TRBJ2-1	TGTGCCAGCAGCTTCGGCTCTAGCGGATACAATGAGCAGTTCTTC	CASSFGSSGYNEQFF